The T cell receptor beta chain described here comes from a study of T cell responses to AZD1222 COVID-19 vaccine. Study-level results: Clonal diversity may have been underestimated, and the donors were mostly white British, with more females than males.

TCRdb keeps only in-frame clones here, not all; method: immunoSEQ multiplex PCR. The sample has approximately 200,000 clones; 85% to 95% are singletons. This clone turned up a few times. Its cognate antigen is unknown. V lost 1 base to trimming and J lost 3 bases, with 14 bases between them. The CDR3 extends over 15 amino acids. The germline CDR1 and CDR2 sequences are SGHRS and YFSETQ. The material was peripheral blood, obtained 28 days after the second AZD1222 dose. The clonotype was recovered from an adult who received the AZD1222 COVID-19 vaccine. The V and J genes are TRBV5-1 and TRBJ2-7; D possibly uses TRBD1 or TRBD2 (6 bases each). The CDR3, as DNA: TGCGCCAGCAGCTTGAAGGGGGGCGCGGACTACGAGCAGTACTTC. It codes for CASSLKGGADYEQYF.